This T cell receptor (beta chain) was sequenced in a study of blood T cells in healthy people across ages. Study-wide results and caveats: CMV infection status of these donors was not known.

This clonotype was seen a few times. The antigen remains unidentified. A second PCR of about 7 to 12 cycles used a sample-barcoded 5' primer and a J-beta primer mix. MiXCR was run by TCRdb on the 5' RACE reads, yielding one entry per CDR3 protein. The sample lists fewer than 1 million distinct CDR3 sequences; more than 40% were seen once. The J segment lost 2 bases and the V segment lost 5 bases, leaving 9 bases of the junction unmatched. The CDR3 length is 16 residues. The germline V gene encodes CDR1 SGHTA and CDR2 FQGNSA. The chain carries TRBV7-2 and TRBJ2-3, with TRBD2 matching 8 bases. The receptor was derived from a man in his sixties in good health. Sequenced input: blood. The CDR3 DNA reads TGTGCCAGCAGCCCGACTAGCGAAATATCCACAGATACGCAGTATTTT. Amino acid sequence: CASSPTSEISTDTQYF.